This T cell receptor beta chain appears in the sequencing data of a study of blood T cells in healthy people across ages. General study results and limits: The study found more naive CD4+ cells and higher diversity in long-lived than aged donors.

The authors ran a second PCR of about 6 to 12 cycles using a sample-barcoded 5' primer and a J-beta primer mix. Using its own MiXCR run on the 5' RACE reads, TCRdb lists one record per CDR3 protein. In the table there are hundreds of thousands of distinct CDR3 sequences, 20% to 25% of which are singletons. With respect to this clonotype: Antigen specificity is unknown.

This CDR3 contains 14 residues. V dropped 5 bases and J dropped 5; count of bases not matched to a gene: 3. CDR1 and CDR2 from the germline V gene are MNHEY and SMNVEV (reference sequence). This sample was also put to use in a study of T cells of mothers and their children.

This receptor was obtained from a boy aged 5-17 years in good health. This chain joins TRBV27 and TRBJ2-7; 13 bases fit TRBD2. Sequencing input: blood. The CDR3 spells CASSLGTSGNEQYF. The CDR3 bases are TGTGCCAGCAGTCTCGGGACTAGCGGGAACGAGCAGTACTTC.